The 32 T cell receptor beta chains below were found in one sample sequenced in a study of blood T cell repertoires in COVID-19. Method: immunoSEQ multiplex PCR; TCRdb's copy keeps in-frame clones and lacks some. The data show over 150,000 clones, with around nine tenths seen just once and under 13% held by the top ten. The sample taken for sequencing was peripheral blood. These receptors were taken from a woman aged 70-85 years with COVID-19, enrolled during active disease.

V usage is TRBV21-1 and J usage is TRBJ2-3; the table's D call TRBD2 went unverified against the DNA. TRBV21-1 is designated a pseudogene. This CDR3 contains 17 residues. The CDR3 spells CASSKDPSSGDGDTQYF. The CDR3 DNA sequence: TGTGCCAGCAGCAAAGACCCCTCTAGCGGCGATGGGGATACGCAGTATTTT.

The chain links TRBV5-1 to TRBJ1-2, with D perhaps TRBD1 (6 bases). Germline V gene sequence: CDR1 SGHRS, CDR2 YFSETQ. The CDR3 contains 14 residues. The ends were cut back, 4 bases at V and 8 bases at J, with 18 bases in the middle. The DNA of the CDR3 is TGCGCCAGCAGCCATAGACTTACAGGGATCGGCTACACCTTC. Translating gives CASSHRLTGIGYTF.

The chain joins TRBV6-6 to TRBJ1-2, with 7 bases that match TRBD1. The CDR3 covers 14 residues. Per germline, CDR1 MNHNY and CDR2 SVGAGI (reference sequence). Trimming took 2 bases from V and 2 from J; bases not matched to a gene: 2. The CDR3 region is CASSYRGLNYGYTF. The CDR3 region has the DNA TGTGCCAGCAGTTACAGGGGGCTCAACTATGGCTACACCTTC.

The count of this clone is one. The chain links TRBV27 to TRBJ1-1; no definite D call. Trimming pared 5 bases from V and 5 bases from J, leaving 12 bases between. Germline V gives CDR1 MNHEY, CDR2 SMNVEV (reference sequence). This CDR3 is built from 13 residues. This chain's CDR3 is CASSLGSGTEAFF. CDR3 DNA sequence: TGTGCCAGCAGTCTAGGGAGTGGGACTGAAGCTTTCTTT.

This clone occurred a few times. The rearrangement uses TRBV30 and TRBJ1-6; D gene ambiguous. The CDR3 loop spans 17 amino acids. Trimming removed 5 bases at V and 5 bases at J, with 22 bases between. Germline CDR1 is GTSNPN and CDR2 is SVGIG (reference sequence). The CDR3 nucleotides read TGTGCCTGGCAAGTCGGAGGTTATCGTTCGGATAATTCACCCCTCCACTTT. It is translated as CAWQVGGYRSDNSPLHF. Drawing the rest from reference TRBV30 and TRBJ1-6, the complete variable domain is SQTIHQWPATLVQPVGSPLSLECTVEGTSNPNLYWYRQAAGRGLQLLFYSVGIGQISSEVPQNLSASRPQDRQFILSSKKLLLSDSGFYLCAWQVGGYRSDNSPLHFGNGTRLTVT.

This sequence joins TRBV5-4 and TRBJ2-2, with 7 positions matching TRBD1. The J segment lost 8 bases and the V segment lost 3 bases, leaving 7 bases of the junction unmatched. There are 14 residues in the CDR3. Germline loops: CDR1 SGHNT, CDR2 YYREEE (reference sequence). CDR3 region: CASSSYRGGGELFF. CDR3 bases: TGTGCCAGCAGCTCCTACAGGGGCGGGGGGGAGCTGTTTTTT.

The V gene is TRBV7-5, the J gene TRBJ2-7; TRBD2, the table's D call, lacks a check against the DNA. TRBV7-5 is noted as a pseudogene. This CDR3 is built from 14 residues. The CDR3 region is CVRSLERNSYEQYF. The CDR3 bases are TGTGTCAGAAGCTTAGAGCGCAACTCCTACGAGCAGTACTTC.

This clone was detected once. The genes are TRBV27 and TRBJ1-2; D is perhaps TRBD1 (5 bases). V was trimmed by 3 bases and J by 4 bases, leaving 12 bases between them. Germline CDR1 MNHEY, CDR2 SMNVEV (reference sequence). CDR3 length equals 14 residues. DNA of the CDR3: TGTGCCAGCAGTTTCCAAGACAGACCCTATGGCTACACCTTC. Protein: CASSFQDRPYGYTF.

The rearrangement joins TRBV3-1 (or the pseudogene TRBV3-2) to TRBJ1-1; 7 bases align to TRBD1. The CDR3 runs to 18 residues. The V gene end was trimmed by 0 bases and the J gene end by 2 bases; junction bases not matched to a gene: 12. Germline-derived CDR1 and CDR2 are LGHDT and YNNKEL (reference sequence). In DNA, the CDR3 is TGTGCCAGCAGCCAAGACCGACAGGGTGGAAGGACTAACACTGAAGCTTTCTTT. This encodes CASSQDRQGGRTNTEAFF.

The chain recombines TRBV6-6 with TRBJ1-2; the match to TRBD1 covers 7 bases. J was trimmed by 5 bases and V by 8 bases; bases with no gene match: 8. The CDR3 contains 13 residues. CDR1 is MNHNY and CDR2 is SVGAGI in the germline V gene (reference sequence). CDR3 amino acids: CASAHRGGYGYTF. CDR3 DNA sequence: TGTGCCAGCGCCCACAGGGGAGGTTATGGCTACACCTTC.

V and J are TRBV5-6 and TRBJ1-5; no clear D gene. CDR1 is SGHDT, CDR2 YYEEEE, per germline. The CDR3 contains 14 residues. V lost 2 bases to trimming and J lost 9 bases, with 15 bases between them. The CDR3 DNA follows: TGTGCCAGCAGCTTCGGGGAGGGCTGGGGGCCCCAGCATTTT. It encodes CASSFGEGWGPQHF.

The chain combines TRBV28 with TRBJ1-2, with unresolved D. Trimming shortened V by 2 bases and J by 4 bases, and 11 bases separated the two germline ends. The CDR3 consists of 14 residues. Germline values: CDR1 MDHEN, CDR2 SYDVKM. CDR3 nucleotides: TGTGCCAGCAGTTTAGGAGGTCCTGGCTATGGCTACACCTTC. Translated: CASSLGGPGYGYTF.

The V call is TRBV27, the J call TRBJ2-5, with a weak D call TRBD2 (6 bases). V gave up 7 bases and J gave up 5 bases, with 14 bases separating them. Germline-derived CDR1 and CDR2 are MNHEY and SMNVEV (reference sequence). The CDR3 consists of 13 residues. CDR3 sequence reads: CASKTRVGETQYF. CDR3 DNA: TGTGCCAGCAAGACTAGAGTTGGGGAGACCCAGTACTTC.

The genes are TRBV5-1 and TRBJ2-2; no firm D call. CDR3 size: 15 residues. Germline V gene lookup returns CDR1 SGHRS and CDR2 YFSETQ. V lost 0 bases to trimming and J lost 1 base, with 7 bases between them. CDR3 nucleotides: TGCGCCAGCAGCTTGGCCCCAGGGAACACCGGGGAGCTGTTTTTT. Protein product: CASSLAPGNTGELFF.

A remark on this clone: One end of the junction fails to match germline, which may point to a read error. The V and J genes are TRBV5-1 and TRBJ1-5, with D possibly matching TRBD1 (5 bases). The CDR3 is made up of 16 amino acids. Germline CDR1 is SGHRS and CDR2 is YFSETQ. The CDR3 region is CARSLDGGGGNQPQHF. Here the CDR3 DNA reads TGCGCCCGCAGCTTGGACGGGGGGGGTGGCAATCAGCCCCAGCATTTT.

This chain joins TRBV1 and TRBJ1-2; the table calls TRBD1, which could not be checked here. TRBV1 is flagged as a pseudogene. This CDR3 spans 17 amino acids. The CDR3 DNA sequence: TGCACCAGCAGCAGGCGGGACAGGGGGACTAGAGACTATGGCTACACCTTC. It yields the protein CTSSRRDRGTRDYGYTF.

The chain carries TRBV3-1 (or the pseudogene TRBV3-2) and TRBJ1-4; D gene ambiguous. Germline CDR1 is LGHDT and CDR2 is YNNKEL (reference sequence). V lost 1 base and J lost 8, with 14 bases in between. The CDR3 has 15 residues. The CDR3 DNA follows: TGTGCCAGCAGCCAAGGGTCCGGGATAGGAGAAAAACTGTTTTTT. The encoded protein is CASSQGSGIGEKLFF.

The sample holds one count of this clone. V and J are TRBV7-5 and TRBJ1-5; the DNA was not used to check the table's D call, TRBD1. TRBV7-5 is an annotated pseudogene. This CDR3 is 13 amino acids long. The CDR3 DNA sequence: TGTGCCGGACTGGAGGGGGCCGATCAGCCCCAGCATTTT. It translates to CAGLEGADQPQHF.

The rearrangement links TRBV9 to TRBJ2-1; 8 nucleotides match TRBD2. Germline CDR1 reads SGDLS; CDR2 reads YYNGEE. After removal of 4 bases from V and 5 bases from J, the junction contained 8 bases not matched to a gene. The CDR3 has 15 amino acids. This CDR3 is CASSPGLAVNNEQFF. The CDR3 region has the DNA TGTGCCAGCAGCCCTGGACTAGCAGTTAACAATGAGCAGTTCTTC.

The chain couples TRBV5-6 to TRBJ1-2, with D possibly being TRBD1 (5 bases). The CDR3 is 14 residues long. Germline assignment: CDR1 SGHDT and CDR2 YYEEEE. With 2 bases removed from V and 4 bases from J, the gap between germline ends came to 12 bases. The CDR3 coding sequence is TGTGCCAGCAGCTTTTTGGCAGGGTCCTATGGCTACACCTTC. This codes for CASSFLAGSYGYTF.

The chain employs TRBV6-4 and TRBJ2-5; 7 bases fit TRBD1. The V and J ends lost 1 base and 5 bases, in that order; junction bases with no gene match: 4. This CDR3 is 14 amino acids long. Germline V lookup: CDR1 MRHNA, CDR2 SNTAGT. In nucleotides, the CDR3 is TGTGCCAGCAGTGACTTAGGGGGCCAGGAGACCCAGTACTTC. As protein: CASSDLGGQETQYF.

The J gene is TRBJ2-1, the V gene TRBV6-5, with no clear D. Between the trimmed V and J ends, which lost 0 bases and 5 bases, there was a span of 14 bases. This CDR3 spans 16 amino acids. Germline CDR1 reads MNHEY; CDR2 reads SVGAGI. The CDR3 sequence is CASSYSMYSSDNEQFF. In DNA form, the CDR3 reads TGTGCCAGCAGTTACTCGATGTACAGTTCCGACAATGAGCAGTTCTTC.

The chain has TRBV5-8 and TRBJ2-7; 7 bases line up with TRBD1. The germline gives CDR1 SGHTS, CDR2 YDEGEE. The ends lost 4 bases at V and 3 bases at J; junction bases unmatched: 1. The CDR3 consists of 12 residues. The CDR3 loop is CASSTGVYEQYF. CDR3 DNA sequence: TGTGCCAGCAGCACAGGGGTCTACGAGCAGTACTTC.

The chain joins TRBV9 to TRBJ2-2; D possibly corresponds to TRBD2 (6 bases). The CDR3 covers 14 residues. Germline CDR1 and CDR2: SGDLS and YYNGEE. V lost 1 base and J 4 bases, leaving 8 bases between the germline ends. The CDR3 reads CASSVQGGTGELFF. The CDR3 DNA is TGTGCCAGCAGCGTACAGGGAGGCACCGGGGAGCTGTTTTTT.

This clone was found once. The V and J genes are TRBV11-2 and TRBJ2-1; D perhaps matches TRBD2 (5 bases). The CDR3 is made up of 16 amino acids. Germline V CDR1 and CDR2: SGHAT, FQNNGV. V lost 7 bases, J lost 7 bases, and 23 bases lay in between. The DNA for the CDR3 is TGTGCCAGCACCCATAATCGGGCTTGGGAGTGGAATGAGCAGTTCTTC. This translates into CASTHNRAWEWNEQFF.

The chain has TRBV5-6 and TRBJ2-7; no reliable D call. CDR1 and CDR2 (germline): SGHDT, YYEEEE. The CDR3 runs 14 residues. The V end lost 1 base, the J end lost 2 bases, and 10 bases lay between the germline ends. The CDR3 region has the DNA TGTGCCAGCAGCTTGAACGGGTATCCCTACGAGCAGTACTTC. Protein sequence: CASSLNGYPYEQYF.

This chain joins TRBV18 and TRBJ2-3, with 9 bases lining up with TRBD1. The CDR3 sequence is 17 residues long. The ends lost 3 bases at V and 6 bases at J; junction bases unmatched: 13. Germline-derived CDR1 and CDR2 are KGHSH and LQKENI. This chain's CDR3 is CASSPSATGTGSDTQYF. Here the CDR3 DNA reads TGTGCCAGCTCACCCTCGGCTACCGGGACAGGGTCCGATACGCAGTATTTT.

The chain uses TRBV24-1 and TRBJ2-2; TRBD2 matches at 7 bases. After removal of 9 bases from V and 5 bases from J, the junction contained 8 bases not matched to a gene. The CDR3 sequence is 14 residues long. CDR1 and CDR2 from the germline V gene are KGHDR and SFDVKD. The CDR3 is CATPGGEKTGELFF. In nucleotides, the CDR3 is TGTGCCACCCCGGGGGGAGAGAAAACCGGGGAGCTGTTTTTT.

This chain joins TRBV7-9 and TRBJ1-1, with unresolved D. The V gene lost 6 bases and the J gene lost 4 bases, with 12 bases spanning the gap. Germline assignment: CDR1 SEHNR and CDR2 FQNEAQ (reference sequence). The length of the CDR3 is 13 residues. CDR3 residues: CASSSLIGTEAFF. The CDR3 DNA follows: TGTGCCAGCAGTTCACTTATCGGCACTGAAGCTTTCTTT.

The J gene is TRBJ1-2, the V gene TRBV28; 7 bases match TRBD1. Germline V gene sequence: CDR1 MDHEN, CDR2 SYDVKM. Unmatched junction bases numbered 5, after V lost 6 bases and J lost 4 bases. The CDR3 is 13 residues long. The CDR3 DNA is TGTGCCAGCAGGGAGGCAGGGGGCTATGGCTACACCTTC. This encodes CASREAGGYGYTF.

This chain joins TRBV3-1 (or the pseudogene TRBV3-2) and TRBJ1-1, with 7 nucleotides matching TRBD1. The CDR3 has 15 residues. V lost 0 bases, J lost 4 bases, and 5 bases stayed unmatched. Germline assignment: CDR1 LGHDT and CDR2 YNNKEL (reference sequence). The CDR3 reads CASSQDRTGATEAFF. CDR3 nucleotide sequence: TGTGCCAGCAGCCAAGATCGAACAGGGGCCACTGAAGCTTTCTTT.

Written as DNA, the CDR3 is TGTGCCAGCAGCTTTCGACTAGGGAACACCGGGGAGCTGTTTTTT. Translated: CASSFRLGNTGELFF. V gene TRBV7-2 combines with J gene TRBJ2-2; maybe TRBD2 (6 bases). Per the germline V gene, CDR1 is SGHTA and CDR2 is FQGNSA. Between the trimmed V and J ends, which lost 3 bases and 1 base, there was a span of 9 bases. The CDR3 is 15 amino acids. Looking up the rest from reference TRBV7-2 and TRBJ2-2 gives the full variable domain: GAGVSQSPSNKVTEKGKDVELRCDPISGHTALYWYRQSLGQGLEFLIYFQGNSAPDKSGLPSDRFSAERTGGSVSTLTIQRTQQEDSAVYLCASSFRLGNTGELFFGEGSRLTVL.